A selection of T cell receptor beta chains follows, all from one sample in a study of T cell responses to AZD1222 COVID-19 vaccine. The repertoire was sequenced with immunoSEQ multiplex PCR; TCRdb's copy has only in-frame clones and lacks some. In the table there are some 80,000 clones, 85% to 90% of which are singletons. This material consisted of peripheral blood, taken on day 0 of AZD1222 vaccination. The receptors were gathered from an adult in good health. The CDR3 runs from the conserved cysteine through the conserved F or W. The D gene is left open where the match is weak. Only part of the rows carry a size: once, few, many, or a class if the clone is expanded.

>TRBV4-2|TRBJ1-4|-|-
CASSPKAQSNEKLFF
TGTGCCAGCAGCCCTAAGGCACAGTCAAATGAAAAACTGTTTTTT
>TRBV27|TRBJ1-5|-|-
CASSPRGGQPQHF
TGTGCCAGCAGTCCACGAGGGGGTCAGCCCCAGCATTTT
>TRBV10-3|TRBJ1-1|-|-
CAISGGQLRTEAFF
TGTGCCATCAGTGGAGGACAGTTGAGGACTGAAGCTTTCTTT
>TRBV5-4|TRBJ1-4|-|TRBD1
CASSGGQGQNEKLFF
TGTGCCAGCAGCGGAGGACAGGGCCAAAATGAAAAACTGTTTTTT
>TRBV5-4|TRBJ2-2|once|TRBD2
CASGPGGVGELFF
TGTGCCAGCGGTCCGGGGGGGGTCGGGGAGCTGTTTTTT
>TRBV29-1|TRBJ1-1|few|-
CSVVGGTEAFF
TGCAGCGTTGTTGGAGGCACTGAAGCTTTCTTT
>TRBV10-3|TRBJ2-3|once|-
CAISGQITDTQYF
TGTGCCATCAGCGGACAGATCACAGATACGCAGTATTTT
>TRBV7-9|TRBJ2-7|-|-
CASSSRYYEQYF
TGTGCCAGCAGCTCACGGTACTACGAGCAGTACTTC
>TRBV7-2|TRBJ1-5|-|-
CASSQGGEPQHF
TGTGCCAGCAGCCAGGGCGGGGAGCCCCAGCATTTT
>TRBV5-1|TRBJ2-5|-|TRBD1
CASTLTGFQETQYF
TGCGCCAGCACCTTGACAGGGTTCCAAGAGACCCAGTACTTC
>TRBV30|TRBJ2-7|-|TRBD2
CAWSWASGGAWQYF
TGTGCCTGGAGTTGGGCTAGCGGGGGGGCTTGGCAGTACTTC
>TRBV7-6|TRBJ2-2|-|-
CASSRAGGFNTGELFF
TGTGCCAGCAGTCGAGCCGGGGGTTTCAACACCGGGGAGCTGTTTTTT
>TRBV2|TRBJ1-2|few|-
CASSQTGTLTGYTF
TGTGCCAGCAGTCAGACCGGGACTCTCACCGGCTACACCTTC
>TRBV4-1|TRBJ1-6|once|-
CASSHRAQERGFLHF
TGCGCCAGCAGCCACCGCGCCCAGGAGAGGGGATTTCTCCACTTT
>TRBV9|TRBJ2-2|once|-
CASSGNYRAVNTGELFF
TGTGCCAGCAGCGGGAACTACAGGGCCGTTAACACCGGGGAGCTGTTTTTT
>TRBV10-3|TRBJ1-2|-|-
CAISDIGFMGNGYTF
TGTGCCATCAGTGATATTGGTTTTATGGGGAATGGCTACACCTTC
>TRBV7-2|TRBJ1-2|few|-
CASSLGTQTYGYTF
TGTGCCAGCAGCTTAGGTACCCAGACCTATGGCTACACCTTC
>TRBV10-3|TRBJ1-1|-|-
CAISVGGTEAFF
TGTGCCATCAGTGTGGGGGGCACTGAAGCTTTCTTT
>TRBV10-3|TRBJ2-2|-|-
CAISGEGGTGELFF
TGTGCCATCAGTGGAGAGGGGGGCACCGGGGAGCTGTTTTTT
>TRBV30|TRBJ1-4|-|-
CAWSVGNLARTYEKLFF
TGTGCCTGGAGTGTAGGAAATTTGGCTAGAACCTACGAAAAACTGTTTTTT
>TRBV6-5|TRBJ1-2|once|-
CASSYTEWAYGYTF
TGTGCCAGCAGTTATACAGAATGGGCCTATGGCTACACCTTC
>TRBV10-1|TRBJ1-5|-|TRBD1
CASSEILRLQGGRNQPQHF
TGCGCCAGCAGTGAGATTTTACGTCTGCAGGGGGGTCGCAATCAGCCCCAGCATTTT
>TRBV19|TRBJ2-7|-|TRBD1
CASSGDRGSYEQYF
TGTGCCAGTAGTGGGGACAGGGGTTCCTACGAGCAGTACTTC
>TRBV29-1|TRBJ1-2|-|-
CSAGGDYGYTF
TGCAGCGCCGGGGGGGACTATGGCTACACCTTC
>TRBV9|TRBJ2-1|-|-
CASSVVGGEDEQFF
TGTGCCAGCAGCGTAGTCGGGGGCGAGGATGAGCAGTTCTTC
>TRBV9|TRBJ2-1|-|-
CASSPRLNYNEQFF
TGTGCCAGCAGCCCCCGACTAAACTACAATGAGCAGTTCTTC
>TRBV6-6|TRBJ1-1|-|TRBD1
CASSYPGTGHPEAFF
TGTGCCAGCAGTTACCCGGGGACAGGGCACCCTGAAGCTTTCTTT
>TRBV19|TRBJ1-5|-|-
CASSPTLGQRQRGNQPQHF
TGTGCCAGTAGTCCCACCCTAGGGCAGAGGCAAAGGGGCAATCAGCCCCAGCATTTT
>TRBV18|TRBJ1-2|-|-
CASSTAGAFEGYTF
TGTGCCAGCTCGACGGCAGGTGCCTTCGAGGGCTACACCTTC
>TRBV4-2|TRBJ1-1|-|-
CASSQEGFGKAFF
TGTGCCAGCAGCCAAGAAGGCTTTGGAAAAGCTTTCTTT
>TRBV9|TRBJ2-7|-|-
CASSVVGDSVSEQYF
TGTGCCAGCAGCGTAGTGGGGGACTCTGTCTCCGAGCAGTACTTC
>TRBV6-5|TRBJ1-1|-|-
CASSYDITTEAFF
TGTGCCAGCAGCTATGACATCACCACTGAAGCTTTCTTT
>TRBV7-9|TRBJ1-5|few|-
CASSSYQPFVGVQPQHF
TGTGCCAGCAGCTCCTATCAGCCTTTTGTGGGGGTTCAGCCCCAGCATTTT
>TRBV3-1/TRBV3-2|TRBJ1-2|-|TRBD1
CASSRTGQNYGYTF
TGTGCCAGCAGTCGGACAGGTCAGAACTATGGCTACACCTTC
>TRBV29-1|TRBJ1-1|-|TRBD1
CSVGTGYTEAFF
TGCAGCGTTGGGACAGGGTACACTGAAGCTTTCTTT
>TRBV15|TRBJ1-5|-|TRBD1
CATSRTRSGQSNQPQHF
TGTGCCACCAGCAGAACCCGTTCGGGACAGAGCAATCAGCCCCAGCATTTT
>TRBV28|TRBJ1-3|-|-
CASTEEVGNTIYF
TGTGCCAGCACCGAGGAGGTTGGAAACACCATATATTTT
>TRBV27|TRBJ1-3|once|-
CASSPNPPGGPGNTIYF
TGTGCCAGCAGTCCCAACCCCCCTGGGGGACCTGGAAACACCATATATTTT
>TRBV11-3|TRBJ1-1|-|-
CASSPSAREAFF
TGTGCCAGCAGCCCTAGCGCAAGAGAAGCTTTCTTT
>TRBV30|TRBJ1-1|-|TRBD1
CAWSSAPDRGASEAFF
TGTGCCTGGAGTTCCGCCCCAGACAGGGGCGCTTCTGAAGCTTTCTTT
>TRBV9|TRBJ2-2|-|TRBD2
CASRLAVDTGELFF
TGTGCCAGCAGACTAGCGGTAGACACCGGGGAGCTGTTTTTT
>TRBV28|TRBJ1-4|-|-
CASSFSEVVEKLFF
TGTGCCAGCAGTTTTAGTGAGGTGGTCGAAAAACTGTTTTTT
>TRBV7-2|TRBJ1-2|-|-
CASSPSRTALFYGYTF
TGTGCCAGCAGCCCATCCAGGACAGCACTCTTCTATGGCTACACCTTC
>TRBV9|TRBJ2-5|-|TRBD2
CASSEVRASGEQETQYF
TGTGCCAGCAGCGAGGTTAGGGCTAGCGGGGAACAAGAGACCCAGTACTTC
>TRBV21-1|TRBJ2-7|-|-
CASSKFPAYEQYF
TGTGCCAGCAGCAAATTTCCGGCGTACGAGCAGTACTTC